These T cell receptor beta chains were read from a single sample in a study of CD8 T cells in Susac syndrome. Each CDR3 protein gets one entry after TCRdb re-called the immunoSEQ multiplex PCR reads with MiXCR. The table shows 130,000 or so distinct CDR3 sequences, with roughly 80% occurring only once. The sample taken for sequencing was CD8+ T cells from PBMCs. These TCRs come from a human donor with multiple sclerosis. Both conserved end residues are part of each CDR3. D genes are given only for firm matches. Only part of the rows carry a size: once, few, many, or a class if the clone is expanded.

d_gene	v_gene	j_gene	abundance	len	CDR3nt	CDR3aa
NA	TRBV12-3/TRBV12-4	TRBJ2-3	NA	14	TGTGCCAGCAATGTCCGGGGGTACACAGATACGCAGTATTTT	CASNVRGYTDTQYF
NA	TRBV7-8	TRBJ2-7	few	15	TGTGCCAGCAGCTTCTTCCGGGGTAGCTCCTACGAGCAGTACTTC	CASSFFRGSSYEQYF
TRBD1	TRBV6-5	TRBJ2-7	NA	14	TGTGCCAGCAGTTACTCCCAGGGGGCCCGCGAGCAGTACTTC	CASSYSQGAREQYF
NA	TRBV5-5	TRBJ1-1	NA	13	TGTGCCAGCATCCAAAATGGGCTAACTGAAGCTTTCTTT	CASIQNGLTEAFF
NA	TRBV6-4	TRBJ1-1	NA	14	TGTGCCAGCACCGAGGGGGACGGCCCCAGTGAAGCTTTCTTT	CASTEGDGPSEAFF
NA	TRBV28	TRBJ2-1	NA	12	TGTGCCAGCAGTTTATTTACCAATGAGCAGTTCTTC	CASSLFTNEQFF
NA	TRBV29-1	TRBJ2-2	NA	13	TGCAGCGTTGAAGAAAGGGTCCCCGGGGAGCTGTTTTTT	CSVEERVPGELFF
NA	TRBV29-1	TRBJ2-7	once	14	TGCAGCGTTCGTGGTAGCGGATCCTCCTACGAGCAGTACTTC	CSVRGSGSSYEQYF
TRBD1	TRBV19	TRBJ2-1	NA	14	TGTGCCAGTACCCCGGGACAGGGATACAATGAGCAGTTCTTC	CASTPGQGYNEQFF
TRBD1	TRBV2	TRBJ2-3	NA	16	TGTGCCAGCAGTGAAGCACAGGGGGCTTTCACAGATACGCAGTATTTT	CASSEAQGAFTDTQYF
NA	TRBV25-1	TRBJ1-2	NA	13	TGTGCCAGCGACCAGGGCTGGGGGGATGGCTACACCTTC	CASDQGWGDGYTF
NA	TRBV30	TRBJ1-1	NA	11	TGTGCCTCCCGACCGGGGACTGAAGCTTTCTTT	CASRPGTEAFF
NA	TRBV27	TRBJ2-1	NA	12	TGTGCCAGCAGGGGTATGGGACTTGAGCAGTTCTTC	CASRGMGLEQFF
NA	TRBV7-9	TRBJ2-3	NA	17	TGTGCCAGCAGCCCCAGGTCAGGCATCCCTTCCACAGATACGCAGTATTTT	CASSPRSGIPSTDTQYF
NA	TRBV5-4	TRBJ2-1	NA	13	TGTGCCAGCAGCTACGATCTCTCGCGGGCTTGGTTCTTC	CASSYDLSRAWFF
NA	TRBV7-9	TRBJ2-1	NA	17	TGTGCCAGCAGCTCGGCGGGATGGGAAACCTCCTACAATGAGCAGTTCTTC	CASSSAGWETSYNEQFF
NA	TRBV12-3/TRBV12-4	TRBJ1-5	NA	16	TGTGCCAGCAGTTTAGGGGGTGTGGAGGGCGGTCAGCCCCAGCATTTT	CASSLGGVEGGQPQHF
NA	TRBV16	TRBJ2-7	NA	14	TGTGCCAGCAGCCAATCGGGGTCGGGCTACGAGCAGTACTTC	CASSQSGSGYEQYF
TRBD2	TRBV19	TRBJ2-1	NA	16	TGTGCCAGTAGTATAGGGCTAGCGGGGGGCCTAAATGAGCAGTTCTTC	CASSIGLAGGLNEQFF
NA	TRBV10-2	TRBJ2-5	NA	16	TGCGCCAGCAGTGTGGGCCTTAGTTTACCCCAAGAGACCCAGTACTTC	CASSVGLSLPQETQYF
NA	TRBV4-1	TRBJ2-1	NA	14	TGCGCCAGCAGCCTCCGGCCAGGGCACAATGAGCAGTTCTTC	CASSLRPGHNEQFF
TRBD1	TRBV6-2/TRBV6-3	TRBJ1-5	NA	19	TGTGCCAGCAGTTACTCGATATGGGACAGGGGGAATAGCAATCAGCCCCAGCATTTT	CASSYSIWDRGNSNQPQHF
NA	TRBV12-3/TRBV12-4	TRBJ1-1	NA	15	TGTGCCAGCACCTTGGGTATTCGGAGAGACACTGAAGCTTTCTTT	CASTLGIRRDTEAFF
NA	TRBV10-3	TRBJ1-4	once	15	TGTGCCACAAACGGGGGGGATGCAACTAATGAAAAACTGTTTTTT	CATNGGDATNEKLFF
NA	TRBV30	TRBJ1-5	NA	13	TGTGCCTGGAGTGTCGCGGGTAATCAGCCCCAGCATTTT	CAWSVAGNQPQHF
TRBD1	TRBV7-9	TRBJ2-7	NA	15	TGTGCCAGCAGCCGGAGTGGGGACAGAACCTACGAGCAGTACTTC	CASSRSGDRTYEQYF
NA	TRBV30	TRBJ1-1	NA	15	TGTGCCTGGAGTGCAGATCCAGGGCCAAGCACTGAAGCTTTCTTT	CAWSADPGPSTEAFF
NA	TRBV5-6	TRBJ2-1	NA	16	TGTGCCAGCAGCCTGGAGCTAGCAGGAGCCTACAATGAGCAGTTCTTC	CASSLELAGAYNEQFF